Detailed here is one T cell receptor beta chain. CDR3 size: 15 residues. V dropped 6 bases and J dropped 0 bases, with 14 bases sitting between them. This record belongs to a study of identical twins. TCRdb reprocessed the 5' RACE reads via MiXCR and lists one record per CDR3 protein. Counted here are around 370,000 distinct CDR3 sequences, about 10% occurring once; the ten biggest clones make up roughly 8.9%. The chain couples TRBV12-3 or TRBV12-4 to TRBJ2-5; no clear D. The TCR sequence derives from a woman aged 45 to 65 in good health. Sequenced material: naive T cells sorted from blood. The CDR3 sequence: CASSRTTSYQETQYF. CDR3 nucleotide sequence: TGTGCCAGCAGCCGTACTACCTCGTACCAAGAGACCCAGTACTTC.